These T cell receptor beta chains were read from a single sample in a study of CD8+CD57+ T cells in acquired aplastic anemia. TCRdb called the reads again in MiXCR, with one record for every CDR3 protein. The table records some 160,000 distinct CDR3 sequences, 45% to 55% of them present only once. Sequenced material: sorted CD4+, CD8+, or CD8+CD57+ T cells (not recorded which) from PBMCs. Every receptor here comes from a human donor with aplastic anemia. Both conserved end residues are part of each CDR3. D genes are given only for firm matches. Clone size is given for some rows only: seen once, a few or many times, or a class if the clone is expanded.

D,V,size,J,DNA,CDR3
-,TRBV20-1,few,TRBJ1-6,TGCAGTGCCGCACGGGGAGGTGGAGGATCACCCCTCCACTTT,CSAARGGGGSPLHF
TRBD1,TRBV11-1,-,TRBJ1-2,TGTGCCAGCAGCCGTTTACAGGGGGCCAAGGCTAACTATGGCTACACCTTC,CASSRLQGAKANYGYTF
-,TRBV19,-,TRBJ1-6,TGTGCCAGTAGTATTTCGAGGGATGGGGGTTCACCCCTCCACTTT,CASSISRDGGSPLHF
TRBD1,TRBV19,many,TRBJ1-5,TGTGCCACCAAGCAGGGGGCTTGGAATCAGCCCCAGCATTTT,CATKQGAWNQPQHF
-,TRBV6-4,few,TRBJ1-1,TGTGCCAGCAGTGACTCGGGTTACACTGGAGCTTTCTTT,CASSDSGYTGAFF
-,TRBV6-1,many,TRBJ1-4,TGTGCCAGCAGTGAAGCTCCAGGGATTGAAAAACTGTTTTTT,CASSEAPGIEKLFF
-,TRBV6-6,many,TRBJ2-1,TGTGCCAGCAGTTACCAGGGCGAGCAGTTCTTC,CASSYQGEQFF
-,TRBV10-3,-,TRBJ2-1,TGTGCCATCAGTGAGGGCAATGAGCAGTTCTTC,CAISEGNEQFF
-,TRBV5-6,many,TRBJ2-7,TGTGCCAGCAGCTTGGCTGACTCCGCCGGGTACTTC,CASSLADSAGYF
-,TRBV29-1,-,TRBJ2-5,TGCAGCGTCAGCCGGGAAGGGGAGCAAGAGACCCAGTACTTC,CSVSREGEQETQYF
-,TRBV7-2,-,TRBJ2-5,TGTGCCAGCAGCCTAGGGGATACGCTGACAGAGACCCAGTACTTC,CASSLGDTLTETQYF